This T cell receptor (beta chain) was captured in a study of OX40 agonist ivuxolimab in advanced cancers. Study findings and constraints: Partial responders receiving 0.1-3.0 mg/kg showed among the lowest clonal expansion.

Measured with immunoSEQ multiplex PCR; TCRdb has only the in-frame clones, and not every one. This table holds about 45,000 clones, more than 75% found once. Turning to this clone: Its matching antigen is unknown.

Sample: CD4+ or CD8+ T cells sorted from blood, taken in a trial of the OX40 agonist ivuxolimab. The receptor was derived from an adult with an advanced solid tumor such as melanoma, head and neck, liver or kidney cancer.

The CDR3 is CSADYRETQYF. In nucleotides, the CDR3 is TGCAGTGCTGATTACCGTGAGACCCAGTACTTC. The rearrangement uses TRBV20-1 and TRBJ2-5, with D uncertain. The CDR3 is 11 residues long. V dropped 5 bases and J dropped 5 bases, with 9 bases sitting between them. Looked up from germline, CDR1 is DFQATT and CDR2 is SNEGSKA (reference sequence).